The 10 T cell receptor beta chains listed next were all sequenced from one sample in a study of shared clonotypes between healthy human individuals. The data were produced by immunoSEQ multiplex PCR, yet TCRdb's version contains in-frame clones alone and is incomplete. The profile shows around 600,000 clones, about 95% of them singletons. CD8 cells classed as naive were CD45RO-negative and positively selected for CCR7, excluding terminally differentiated effector memory CD45RA+ cells. The sequenced material came from naive CD8+ T cells sorted from blood. Receptor source: a woman in her thirties in good health.

Worth noting for this clone: Other DNA sequences in this specimen translate into the identical CDR3. The chain joins TRBV28 to TRBJ1-5, with D unresolved. The length of the CDR3 is 14 residues. The germline V and J ends were trimmed by 2 bases and 3 bases, with 8 bases remaining between them. Germline V gives CDR1 MDHEN, CDR2 SYDVKM. The CDR3 region is CASSLSGSNQPQHF. The CDR3 DNA follows: TGTGCCAGCAGTTTAAGCGGATCCAATCAGCCCCAGCATTTT.

The chain combines TRBV19 with TRBJ2-7, with TRBD2 identical over 8 bases. This CDR3 comprises 16 residues. V was pared by 4 bases and J by 5 bases, with 13 bases of the junction left unmatched. The V gene's germline CDR1 is LNHDA and CDR2 SQIVND (reference sequence). CDR3 protein: CASSTHSSGSSHEQYF. The CDR3, as DNA: TGTGCCAGTAGTACACATTCAAGCGGGAGTAGCCACGAGCAGTACTTC.

The chain's CDR3 is CASSAKGAGAKNIQYF. CDR3 DNA sequence: TGCGCCAGCAGCGCAAAAGGAGCGGGAGCCAAAAACATTCAGTACTTC. This sequence joins TRBV4-1 and TRBJ2-4; D perhaps matches TRBD2 (6 bases). The CDR3 is 16 residues long. Germline CDR1 MGHRA, CDR2 YSYEKL. With 5 bases removed from V and 0 bases from J, the gap between germline ends came to 14 bases.

The V and J genes are TRBV5-6 and TRBJ2-7; 7 bases map to TRBD2. V trimming: 4 bases; J trimming: 4 bases; junction bases outside the gene matches: 8. Per the germline V gene, CDR1 is SGHDT and CDR2 is YYEEEE. The CDR3 has 14 residues. The chain's CDR3 is CASSLSGNLYEQYF. The CDR3 coding sequence is TGTGCCAGCAGCCTGAGCGGGAACTTATACGAGCAGTACTTC.

This clone was picked up one time. The chain couples TRBV6-4 to TRBJ2-1; weak D call: TRBD2 (6 bases). The CDR3 extends over 13 amino acids. The germline V and J ends were trimmed by 6 bases and 3 bases, with 9 bases remaining between them. Germline V CDR1 and CDR2: MRHNA, SNTAGT. Here the CDR3 reads CASRGTFYNEQFF. The DNA for the CDR3 is TGTGCCAGCAGAGGGACTTTCTACAATGAGCAGTTCTTC.

The V call is TRBV6-5, the J call TRBJ2-1; the match to TRBD2 covers 9 bases. V was clipped by 2 bases and J by 8 bases; unmatched bases: 10. The germline gives CDR1 MNHEY, CDR2 SVGAGI. The CDR3 length is 16 residues. The CDR3 DNA is TGTGCCAGCAGTTACCGGGGTAGCGGGAGTCTCGATGAGCAGTTCTTC. It yields the protein CASSYRGSGSLDEQFF.

The chain recombines TRBV2 with TRBJ2-2, with D unclear. This CDR3 region has 11 residues. From germline, CDR1 is SNHLY and CDR2 FYNNEI. V lost 8 bases, J lost 7 bases, and 8 bases lay in between. CDR3 protein: CASGFVGELFF. In nucleotides, the CDR3 is TGTGCCAGCGGTTTTGTCGGGGAGCTGTTTTTT. Together with reference TRBV2 and TRBJ2-2, the CDR3 gives the full variable domain: EPEVTQTPSHQVTQMGQEVILRCVPISNHLYFYWYRQILGQKVEFLVSFYNNEISEKSEIFDDQFSVERPDGSNFTLKIRSTKLEDSAMYFCASGFVGELFFGEGSRLTVL.

The V gene is TRBV27, the J gene TRBJ2-7, with TRBD1 matching over 12 bases. This CDR3 spans 15 amino acids. The germline V gene has CDR1 MNHEY and CDR2 SMNVEV (reference sequence). V shed 3 bases, J shed 7 bases, and the junction held 7 bases outside the gene matches. The CDR3 protein is CASSFTGTGGDEQYF. The CDR3 DNA sequence: TGTGCCAGCAGTTTCACCGGGACAGGGGGCGATGAGCAGTACTTC.

Here the CDR3 reads CASSAGQYGNQPQHF. DNA for the CDR3: TGTGCCAGCAGCGCCGGACAGTATGGCAATCAGCCCCAGCATTTT. The chain employs TRBV2 and TRBJ1-5; D may be TRBD1 (6 bases). The V gene's germline CDR1 is SNHLY and CDR2 FYNNEI. This CDR3 spans 15 amino acids. V was clipped by 6 bases and J by 2 bases, with 14 bases between them.

This clone was seen a few times. The rearrangement joins TRBV5-5 to TRBJ2-7; TRBD2 agrees at 16 bases. J was trimmed by 4 bases and V by 3 bases; bases with no gene match: 1. The germline V gene encodes CDR1 SGHKS and CDR2 YYEKEE (reference sequence). The CDR3 has 15 amino acids. The CDR3 is CASSWGLAGGYEQYF. Here the CDR3 DNA reads TGTGCCAGCAGCTGGGGACTAGCGGGAGGGTACGAGCAGTACTTC.